This T cell receptor beta chain emerged from a study of blood T cells in healthy people across ages (dated by TCRdb to the mid-2010s). For context, the study as a whole: In model experiments, roughly one uniquely barcoded TCR beta cDNA molecule per two T cells was captured by template switching. Age-related changes in TCR beta repertoire diversity were measured in the study by deep sequencing normalized with unique cDNA molecular identifiers. The donors were split into four age groups: young (average around 15 years), middle-aged (39), aged (approximately 60) and long-lived (about 74). To avoid experimental bias, donors of different ages were spread randomly across the sequencing lanes. Using the same blood draw, the study looked at two additional independent replicas of 1 million unique cDNA reads for two donors, one aged 18 to 30 and the other aged 80 or older.

The roughly 39 donors, aged about 6 to 95 years, were systemically healthy Caucasian individuals from Russia. Ten milliliters of peripheral blood were drawn from each donor into EDTA-treated Vacutainer tubes. Ficoll-Paque density-gradient centrifugation was used to isolate PBMCs, with at least 7 million per sample. Total RNA, at least 5 micrograms per sample, was extracted from PBMCs with Trizol reagent. The percentages of naive CD45RAhigh/CD27high T cells were determined by flow cytometry on a PBMC aliquot from every donor. Comments on this clonotype: It lacks a known antigen. Per-nucleotide qualities are absent, and no much larger clonotype sits a single base away.

Overall study outcomes, separate from this receptor: Donor CMV infection status was unknown, potentially confounding age-related changes in expanded clonotypes. Observed TCR beta diversity per million T cells fell roughly linearly with age, and a significant reduction was already apparent by age around 40. Because profiling used bulk unsorted PBMCs, naive and antigen-experienced compartments could not be compared conclusively. A strong correlation was found between observed TCR beta diversity and the percentage of naive T cells measured by flow cytometry. Total diversity estimates from one million sequenced T cells were considered lower bounds and underestimates. Compared with the aged group, more naive CD4+ T cells, fewer expanded clones and increased TCR diversity were shown by the long-lived group, suggesting age selection.

V was cut back by 2 bases and J by 8 bases, leaving a gap of 13 bases between them. CDR1 SNHLY and CDR2 FYNNEI are derived from the germline V gene. The CDR3 starts with the cysteine, ends with the phenylalanine, and has 14 residues. Left in the record is the CDR3 DNA by itself, 42 bases read in frame from the first base. Receptor amplification or capture employed 5' RACE. The sequencer was an Illumina HiSeq 2500. The second PCR ran for roughly 6 to 11 cycles and used a J-beta primer mix along with a sample-barcoded 5' primer. Each TCR beta cDNA molecule received a unique molecular identifier from a template-switch 5' adaptor carrying 12 random nucleotides. Each sample yielded at least 3 million CDR3-containing paired-end reads. The Mint cDNA synthesis kit, primed by a TRBC-specific oligonucleotide, was used to synthesize first-strand cDNA from all RNA. After uracil-DNA glycosylase treatment, a first 18-cycle PCR used universal primers M1SS and BC2_uni_R on all cDNA. The authors processed their data as follows. For normalization, 1 million high-quality reads, each with a distinct molecular identifier, were randomly selected from each sample. Instead of being binned into consensus sequences, reads that shared molecular identifiers were thrown out. MiTCR, set to a Q25 quality threshold and the strictest error-elimination algorithm, was used for CDR3 identification, clonotype clustering and error correction. Lower-bound total TCR beta diversity was estimated with a nonparametric unseen species model using Euler transformation. Using fastp at Q25 and MiXCR, TCRdb reprocessed the public reads and kept productive beta chains. Rows with a matching CDR3 protein are joined into one entry that keeps the most common DNA and genes. TCRdb, not the original authors, processed these V and J calls. This sample gives 650,000 to 1,000,000 distinct CDR3 sequences in total; more than 35% of them show up just once. 15% to 20% of the sample comes from the top ten.

The receptor chain draws on TRBV2 and TRBJ2-1; TRBD1 could be the D gene, as 5 bases match. The sample taken for sequencing was blood. This sequence originates from a man older than 75 in good health. In nucleotides, the sequence is TGTGCCAGCAGTGAAAAGGGGAAGTGGGATGAGCAGTTCTTC. Translated, this gives CASSEKGKWDEQFF.